The 15 T cell receptor beta chains presented below share a single source sample, sequenced in a study of CD8+ T cells in alopecia areata. cDNA serving as the sequencing template came from extracted, reverse transcribed RNA. Libraries were prepared by immunoSEQ multiplex PCR; TCRdb keeps only in-frame clonotypes and omits some of them. This repertoire shows under 250,000 clones, roughly 50% found once; its top ten account for about 5.3%. The sequencing input was CD8+ T cells sorted from blood. The source of these receptors is a human donor in good health.

The chain has TRBV7-8 and TRBJ1-2; 8 nucleotides agree with TRBD1. The CDR3 contains 16 residues. CDR1 is SGHVS and CDR2 is FQNEAQ in the germline V gene. After removal of 5 bases from V and 6 bases from J, the junction contained 14 bases not matched to a gene. The CDR3 is CASSPEPGGRENGYTF. CDR3 DNA sequence: TGTGCCAGCAGCCCTGAACCAGGGGGCAGGGAGAATGGCTACACCTTC.

The rearrangement joins TRBV29-1 to TRBJ1-1, with D perhaps matching TRBD1 (5 bases). Looked up from germline, CDR1 is SQVTM and CDR2 is ANQGSEA. The CDR3 loop spans 13 amino acids. V was shortened by 4 bases and J by 5 bases, with 14 bases between the two germline ends. Here the CDR3 DNA reads TGCAGCGTTGGTTCAGGGAGGTGGACTGAAGCTTTCTTT. Encoded protein: CSVGSGRWTEAFF. The full variable domain, its missing parts supplied by reference TRBV29-1 and TRBJ1-1, is SAVISQKPSRDICQRGTSLTIQCQVDSQVTMMFWYRQQPGQSLTLIATANQGSEATYESGFVIDKFPISRPNLTFSTLTVSNMSPEDSSIYLCSVGSGRWTEAFFGQGTRLTVV.

The genes are TRBV7-9 and TRBJ1-2; tentative D call: TRBD1 (5 bases). This CDR3 is built from 14 residues. V shed 11 bases and J shed 0 bases, with 16 bases lying between them. Germline CDR1 reads SEHNR; CDR2 reads FQNEAQ (reference sequence). The CDR3 bases are TGTGCCGCTGTTGACAGCAGAGCTAACTATGGCTACACCTTC. Encoded protein: CAAVDSRANYGYTF.

The sample holds one count of this clone. CDR3 in amino acids: CASSQTYGLTGELFF. The CDR3 nucleotides are TGCGCCAGCAGCCAAACTTACGGCCTCACCGGGGAGCTGTTTTTT. The rearrangement uses TRBV4-1 and TRBJ2-2; the D is unclear. CDR1 is MGHRA and CDR2 is YSYEKL in the germline V gene. Trimming removed 2 bases from V and 4 bases from J, with 11 bases in between. The CDR3 spans 15 residues.

This clone came up once. The rearrangement joins TRBV2 to TRBJ2-5, with TRBD2 matching 7 bases. V was clipped by 7 bases and J by 1 base; unmatched bases: 12. Per germline, CDR1 SNHLY and CDR2 FYNNEI. This CDR3 spans 16 amino acids. CDR3 in amino acids: CASILFLSGGQETQYF. The CDR3 DNA sequence: TGTGCCAGCATTCTCTTTCTATCGGGGGGCCAAGAGACCCAGTACTTC.

The sample holds a few counts of this clone. V is TRBV6-5 and J is TRBJ2-7; 8 nucleotides line up with TRBD1. CDR1 is MNHEY and CDR2 is SVGAGI in the germline V gene. The CDR3 contains 14 residues. After removal of 6 bases from V and 3 bases from J, the junction contained 7 bases not matched to a gene. CDR3 amino acids: CASRPGQGIYEQYF. The CDR3 coding sequence is TGTGCCAGCAGGCCTGGACAGGGCATCTACGAGCAGTACTTC.

The rearrangement uses TRBV30 and TRBJ2-3, with TRBD2 matching over 7 bases. This CDR3 is built from 16 residues. Trimming removed 4 bases from V and 1 base from J; junction bases left unmatched: 11. Germline V lookup: CDR1 GTSNPN, CDR2 SVGIG (reference sequence). The CDR3 bases are TGTGCCTGGATCGAACTCCTGGGGGGGGGCACAGATACGCAGTATTTT. Amino acids: CAWIELLGGGTDTQYF.

The gene calls are TRBV5-1 and TRBJ2-7, with 10 bases fitting TRBD1. This CDR3 is 14 amino acids long. V was pared by 4 bases and J by 0 bases, with 1 base of the junction left unmatched. The germline V gene has CDR1 SGHRS and CDR2 YFSETQ. The CDR3 sequence is CASSGQGDSYEQYF. CDR3 DNA: TGCGCCAGCAGCGGACAGGGGGACTCCTACGAGCAGTACTTC.

V gene TRBV5-1 combines with J gene TRBJ2-3; D remains unclear. The CDR3 has 14 residues. CDR1 SGHRS and CDR2 YFSETQ come from the germline V gene. The ends were cut back, 4 bases at V and 2 bases at J, with 11 bases in the middle. This CDR3 reads CASSPRLTTDTQYF. DNA of the CDR3: TGCGCCAGCAGCCCCCGGCTGACCACAGATACGCAGTATTTT.

The V gene is TRBV5-1, the J gene TRBJ2-7; TRBD2 is a possible D gene (5 bases). The V gene's germline CDR1 is SGHRS and CDR2 YFSETQ. This CDR3 spans 13 amino acids. Trimming cost V 3 bases and J 2 bases, with 9 bases left between them. The CDR3 DNA follows: TGCGCCAGCAGCTACGGGGTCGCCTACGAGCAGTACTTC. It is translated as CASSYGVAYEQYF.

In this sample, this clone turned up a few times. The CDR3 reads CASSYVRLQETQYF. In DNA form, the CDR3 reads TGTGCCAGCAGTTACGTCAGATTGCAAGAGACCCAGTACTTC. The rearrangement uses TRBV6-6 and TRBJ2-5; no reliable D call. The CDR3 extends over 14 amino acids. Deletions cut 2 bases from V and 2 bases from J, with 9 bases between. From germline, CDR1 is MNHNY and CDR2 SVGAGI (reference sequence).

The rearrangement uses TRBV4-1 and TRBJ2-7; weak D call: TRBD2 (5 bases). In germline, CDR1 is MGHRA, CDR2 YSYEKL. The CDR3 is made up of 14 amino acids. Trimming took off 4 bases at V and 2 bases at J, with 12 bases between the two ends. CDR3 nucleotides: TGCGCCAGCAGCCCTCGTTCCGGGGCCTACGAGCAGTACTTC. Its translation is CASSPRSGAYEQYF.

In this sample, this clone turned up a few times. V is TRBV27 and J is TRBJ2-1, with D perhaps TRBD1 or TRBD2 (5 bases each). Germline CDR1 MNHEY, CDR2 SMNVEV (reference sequence). V was cut by 11 bases and J by 3 bases, with 17 bases left in between. This CDR3 is built from 14 residues. As DNA, the CDR3 is TGTGCCTGCGCTCGGGGCTATAACTACAATGAGCAGTTCTTC. This encodes CACARGYNYNEQFF.

This clone was found a few times. This rearrangement joins TRBV21-1 to TRBJ1-1. TRBV21-1 is an annotated pseudogene. This CDR3 has 13 amino acids. The CDR3 loop is CASSKGADTEAFF. CDR3 nucleotides: TGTGCCAGCAGCAAAGGAGCAGACACTGAAGCTTTCTTT.

This clone was observed a few times. The chain recombines TRBV30 with TRBJ2-7; 12 nucleotides line up with TRBD1. Germline-derived CDR1 and CDR2 are GTSNPN and SVGIG (reference sequence). The CDR3 extends over 13 amino acids. Losses at the gene ends were 5 bases for V and 5 bases for J; bases not matched to a gene: 4. CDR3 in DNA: TGTGCCTGGTCGGGACAGGGGGCCCACGAGCAGTACTTC. Encoded protein: CAWSGQGAHEQYF.